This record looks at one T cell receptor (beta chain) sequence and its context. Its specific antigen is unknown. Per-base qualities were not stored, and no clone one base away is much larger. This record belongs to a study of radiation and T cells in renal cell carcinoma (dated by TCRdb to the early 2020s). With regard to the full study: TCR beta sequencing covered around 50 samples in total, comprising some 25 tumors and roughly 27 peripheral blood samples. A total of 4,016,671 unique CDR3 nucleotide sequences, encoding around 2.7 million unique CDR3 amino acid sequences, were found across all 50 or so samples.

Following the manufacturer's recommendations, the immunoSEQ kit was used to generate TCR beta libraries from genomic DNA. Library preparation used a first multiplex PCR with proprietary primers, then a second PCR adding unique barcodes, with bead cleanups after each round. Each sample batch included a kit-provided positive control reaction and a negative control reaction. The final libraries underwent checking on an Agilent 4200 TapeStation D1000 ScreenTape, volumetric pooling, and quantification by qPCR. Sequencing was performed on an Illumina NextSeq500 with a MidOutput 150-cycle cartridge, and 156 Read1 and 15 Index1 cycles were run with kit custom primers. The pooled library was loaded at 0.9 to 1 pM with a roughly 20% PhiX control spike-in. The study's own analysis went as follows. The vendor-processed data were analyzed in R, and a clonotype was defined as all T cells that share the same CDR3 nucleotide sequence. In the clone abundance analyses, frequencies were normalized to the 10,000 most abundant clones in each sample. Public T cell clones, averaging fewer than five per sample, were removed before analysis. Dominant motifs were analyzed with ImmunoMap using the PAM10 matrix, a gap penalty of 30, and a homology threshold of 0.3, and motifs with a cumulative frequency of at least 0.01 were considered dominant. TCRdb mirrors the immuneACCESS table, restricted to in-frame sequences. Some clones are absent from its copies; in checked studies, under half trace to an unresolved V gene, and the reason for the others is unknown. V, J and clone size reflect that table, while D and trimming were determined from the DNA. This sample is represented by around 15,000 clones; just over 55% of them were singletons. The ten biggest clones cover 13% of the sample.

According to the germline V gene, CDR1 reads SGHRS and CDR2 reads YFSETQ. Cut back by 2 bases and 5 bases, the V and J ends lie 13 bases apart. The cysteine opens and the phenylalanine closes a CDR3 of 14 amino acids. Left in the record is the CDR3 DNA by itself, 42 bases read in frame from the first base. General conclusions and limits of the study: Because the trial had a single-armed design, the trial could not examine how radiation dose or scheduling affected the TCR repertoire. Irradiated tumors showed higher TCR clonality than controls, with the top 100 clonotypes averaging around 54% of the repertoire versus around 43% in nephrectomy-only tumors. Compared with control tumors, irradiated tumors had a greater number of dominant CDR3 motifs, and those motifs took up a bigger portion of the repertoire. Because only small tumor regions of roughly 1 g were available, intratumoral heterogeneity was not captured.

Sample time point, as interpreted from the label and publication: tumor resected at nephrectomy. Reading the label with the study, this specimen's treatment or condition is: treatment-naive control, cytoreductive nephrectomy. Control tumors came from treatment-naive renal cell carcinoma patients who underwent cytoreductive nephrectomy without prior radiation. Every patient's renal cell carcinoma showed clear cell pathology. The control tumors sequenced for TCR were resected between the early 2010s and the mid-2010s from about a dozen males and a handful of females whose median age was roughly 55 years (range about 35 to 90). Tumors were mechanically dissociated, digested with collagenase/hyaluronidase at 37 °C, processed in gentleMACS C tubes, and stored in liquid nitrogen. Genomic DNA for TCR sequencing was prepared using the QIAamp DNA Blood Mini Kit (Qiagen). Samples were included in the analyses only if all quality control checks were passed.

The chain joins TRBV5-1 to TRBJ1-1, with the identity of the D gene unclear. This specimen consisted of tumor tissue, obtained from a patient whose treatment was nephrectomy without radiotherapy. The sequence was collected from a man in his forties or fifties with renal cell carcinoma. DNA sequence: TGCGCCAGCAGCTTCAAGGATAGCTTAACTGAAGCTTTCTTT. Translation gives CASSFKDSLTEAFF.